This TCR beta chain was profiled in a study of identical twins. Overall study results and limits: Potential partial confounding of zero-insertion analyses by invariant MAIT and iNKT cells was noted.

The CDR3 length is 15 residues. The germline V gene has CDR1 MNHEY and CDR2 SVGEGT. V was trimmed by 10 bases and J by 6 bases, leaving 25 bases between them. Details on this clonotype: Its antigen is unidentified.

One entry per CDR3 protein, called by TCRdb with MiXCR from the 5' RACE reads. The sample has roughly 720,000 distinct CDR3 sequences; about 20% are singletons. This sample was also put to use in a study of T cells expressing NK-cell markers. According to that study: According to the study, TCR beta repertoires originated from sorted CD3+CD56+NKG2C+, CD3+CD56+NKG2C- and CD3+CD56-NKG2C+ T cells.

The sequence came from a woman aged 18-35 years in good health. The J gene is TRBJ2-7, the V gene TRBV6-2 or TRBV6-3; D tentatively fits TRBD1 or TRBD2 (5 bases each). What was sequenced was PBMCs. In DNA form, the CDR3 reads TGTGCCATCCGGCGTTTCGGGACGACTTCTCGCGAGCAGTACTTC. Amino acids: CAIRRFGTTSREQYF.